This T cell receptor (beta chain) was sequenced in a study of a mutant IDH1 vaccine in newly diagnosed glioma (dated by TCRdb to about 2021). For the study in its entirety: Of the 25 to 40 treated patients, roughly 62% were male and approximately 38% were female, and the mean age was approximately 40 years. Longitudinal TCRB deep sequencing was performed for 20 to 25 treated patients wherever samples were available for exploratory analyses. Prior to enrollment, standard therapy consisting of radiotherapy alone, temozolomide alone, or radiochemotherapy with temozolomide had been administered to patients, with the combination being received by most patients. Peripheral blood was collected at six visits: V03 (baseline), V05, V07, V10, V12 and V13.

On this clone itself: The specificity of this receptor is unknown. Base qualities are not provided; no much larger clone lies one nucleotide away.

General conclusions and limits of the study: Vaccine-induced immune responses across multiple MHC alleles were detected in about 92% of patients. According to the authors, sample limitations meant that analyses of patient blood samples could not be reproduced. Selection of PBMC samples for TCRB deep sequencing was based on availability. Changes in the top peripheral T cell clonotypes picked up by TCRB sequencing did not appear to be linked to pseudoprogression.

The library was produced with the immunoSEQ multiplex PCR assay. The hsTCRB Kit was used according to the manufacturer's protocol to amplify rearranged TCR beta chain sequences. TCRB libraries were sequenced on an Illumina MiSeq. Per the original workflow: The proprietary platform of the kit vendor was used for demultiplexing, trimming and gene mapping. The immuneACCESS repertoire file appears here via TCRdb, limited to in-frame rearrangements. These files lack a portion of the clones; in checked studies, under half of the deficit traces to unresolved V genes, and the cause of the others is not known. The D gene and trimming were derived from the DNA, and the V and J assignments and clone size from that table. For this sample the table gives roughly 68,000 clones, of which about four fifths were detected only once. Roughly 8.2% of the sample belongs to the ten largest clones. The germline V gene (reference sequence) specifies GTSNPN as CDR1 and SVGIG as CDR2. The CDR3 starts with the cysteine, ends with the phenylalanine, and has 13 residues. Just the 39-base CDR3 DNA is kept, in frame starting at base 1. The junction shows trimming of 0 bases on V and 4 bases on J, plus 9 bases between the germline ends.

Read against the paper, the sample's time point label means: baseline, week 1 (first vaccination visit). The intended sense of this specimen's treatment or condition label: pre-vaccination baseline after standard-of-care therapy. Donors had newly diagnosed WHO grade 3 or 4 IDH1-mutant astrocytomas with loss of nuclear ATRX. The samples were drawn from NOA16, a multicentre, single-arm, open-label phase I trial in Germany that tested a mutant IDH1 peptide vaccine in humans for the first time. Blood drawn at visit V03 was used as the baseline sample for immunogenicity testing. The DNeasy Blood and Tissue Kit was used to extract genomic DNA from EDTA blood for TCRB sequencing.

The chain is encoded by TRBV30 joined to TRBJ1-2; matching of 5 bases hints at TRBD1 as the D gene. The source of this sequence is a man aged 50-59 years with glioma. The sample here was PBMCs, taken from a glioma patient treated with radiotherapy, temozolomide or both. The CDR3 region reads CAWSVGGAYGYTF. The sequenced DNA is TGTGCCTGGAGTGTAGGAGGGGCCTATGGCTACACCTTC.